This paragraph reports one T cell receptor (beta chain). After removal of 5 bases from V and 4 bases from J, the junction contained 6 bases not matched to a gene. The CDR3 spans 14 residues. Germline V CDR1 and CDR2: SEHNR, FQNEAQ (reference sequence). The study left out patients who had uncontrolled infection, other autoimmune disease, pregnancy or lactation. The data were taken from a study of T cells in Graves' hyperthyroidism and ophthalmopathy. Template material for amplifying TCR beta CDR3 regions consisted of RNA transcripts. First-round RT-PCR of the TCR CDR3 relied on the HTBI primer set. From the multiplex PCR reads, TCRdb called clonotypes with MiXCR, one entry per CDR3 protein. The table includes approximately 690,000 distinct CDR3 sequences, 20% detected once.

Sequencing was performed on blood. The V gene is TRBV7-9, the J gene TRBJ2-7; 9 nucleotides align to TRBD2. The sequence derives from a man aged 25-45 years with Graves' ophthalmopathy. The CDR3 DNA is TGTGCCAGCAGCCCGGGAGCGGGGGGTTACGAGCAGTACTTC. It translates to CASSPGAGGYEQYF.